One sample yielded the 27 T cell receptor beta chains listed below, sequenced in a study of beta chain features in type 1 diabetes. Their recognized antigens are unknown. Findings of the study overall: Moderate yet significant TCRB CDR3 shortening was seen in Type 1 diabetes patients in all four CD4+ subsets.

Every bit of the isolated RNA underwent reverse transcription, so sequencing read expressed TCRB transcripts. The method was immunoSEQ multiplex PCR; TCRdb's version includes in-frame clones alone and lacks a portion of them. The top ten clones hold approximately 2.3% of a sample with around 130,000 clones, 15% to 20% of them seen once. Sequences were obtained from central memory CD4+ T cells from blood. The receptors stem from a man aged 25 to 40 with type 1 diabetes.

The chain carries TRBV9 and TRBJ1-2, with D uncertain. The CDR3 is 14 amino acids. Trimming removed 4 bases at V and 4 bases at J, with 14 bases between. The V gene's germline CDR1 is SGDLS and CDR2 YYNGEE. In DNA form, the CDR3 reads TGTGCCAGCAGCCCAATCGACCCAAGCTATGGCTACACCTTC. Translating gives CASSPIDPSYGYTF.

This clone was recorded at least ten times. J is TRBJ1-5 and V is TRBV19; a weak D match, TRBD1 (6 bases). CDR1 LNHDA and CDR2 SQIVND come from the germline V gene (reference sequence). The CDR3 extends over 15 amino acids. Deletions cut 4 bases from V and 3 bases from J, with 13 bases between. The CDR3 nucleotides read TGTGCCAGTAGTACACCGACAGGAAACAATCAGCCCCAGCATTTT. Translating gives CASSTPTGNNQPQHF.

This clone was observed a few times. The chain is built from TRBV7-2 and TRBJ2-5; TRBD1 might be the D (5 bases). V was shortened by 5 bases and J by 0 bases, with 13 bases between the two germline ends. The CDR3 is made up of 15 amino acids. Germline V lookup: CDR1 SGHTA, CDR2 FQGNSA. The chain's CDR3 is CASSARVADQETQYF. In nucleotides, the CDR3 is TGTGCCAGCAGCGCCAGGGTGGCTGACCAAGAGACCCAGTACTTC.

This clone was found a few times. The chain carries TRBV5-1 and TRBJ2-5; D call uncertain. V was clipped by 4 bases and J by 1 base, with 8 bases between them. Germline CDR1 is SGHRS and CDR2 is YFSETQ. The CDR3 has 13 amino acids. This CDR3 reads CASSLQIQETQYF. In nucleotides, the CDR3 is TGCGCCAGCAGCCTACAGATCCAAGAGACCCAGTACTTC.

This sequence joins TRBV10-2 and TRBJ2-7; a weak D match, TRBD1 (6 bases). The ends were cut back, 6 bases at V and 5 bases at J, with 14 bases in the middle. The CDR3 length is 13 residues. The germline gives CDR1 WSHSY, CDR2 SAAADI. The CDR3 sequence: CASRIQGSDEQYF. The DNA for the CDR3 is TGCGCCAGCAGGATCCAGGGGTCGGACGAGCAGTACTTC.

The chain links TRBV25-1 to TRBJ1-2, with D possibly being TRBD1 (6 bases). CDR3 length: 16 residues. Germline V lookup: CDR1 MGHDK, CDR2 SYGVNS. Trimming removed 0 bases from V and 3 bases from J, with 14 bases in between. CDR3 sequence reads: CASSEYGGRNDYGYTF. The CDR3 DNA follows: TGTGCCAGCAGTGAATATGGGGGCAGGAACGACTATGGCTACACCTTC.

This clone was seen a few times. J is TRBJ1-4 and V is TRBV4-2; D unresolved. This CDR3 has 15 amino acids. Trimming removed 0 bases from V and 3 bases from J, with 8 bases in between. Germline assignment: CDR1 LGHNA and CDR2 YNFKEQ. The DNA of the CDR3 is TGTGCCAGCAGCCAAGATTGGGGAGCTAATGAAAAACTGTTTTTT. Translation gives CASSQDWGANEKLFF.

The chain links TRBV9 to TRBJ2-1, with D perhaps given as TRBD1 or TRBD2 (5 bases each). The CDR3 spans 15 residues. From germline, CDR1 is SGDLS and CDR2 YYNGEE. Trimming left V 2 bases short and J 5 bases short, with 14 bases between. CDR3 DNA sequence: TGTGCCAGCAGCGTTGGGACGACGTTTAACAATGAGCAGTTCTTC. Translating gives CASSVGTTFNNEQFF. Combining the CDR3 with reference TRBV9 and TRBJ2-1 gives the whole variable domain DSGVTQTPKHLITATGQRVTLRCSPRSGDLSVYWYQQSLDQGLQFLIQYYNGEERAKGNILERFSAQQFPDLHSELNLSSLELGDSALYFCASSVGTTFNNEQFFGPGTRLTVL.

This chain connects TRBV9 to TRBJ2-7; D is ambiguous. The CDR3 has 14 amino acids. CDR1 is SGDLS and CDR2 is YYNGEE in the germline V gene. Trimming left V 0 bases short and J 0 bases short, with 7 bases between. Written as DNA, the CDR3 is TGTGCCAGCAGCGTAGGCCTCAGCTCCTACGAGCAGTACTTC. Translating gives CASSVGLSSYEQYF.

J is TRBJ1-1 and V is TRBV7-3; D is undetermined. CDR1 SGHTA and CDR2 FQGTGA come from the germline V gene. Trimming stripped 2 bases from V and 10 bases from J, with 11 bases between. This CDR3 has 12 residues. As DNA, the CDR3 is TGTGCCAGCAGCTTAGACGGAAGGCGAGCTTTCTTT. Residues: CASSLDGRRAFF.

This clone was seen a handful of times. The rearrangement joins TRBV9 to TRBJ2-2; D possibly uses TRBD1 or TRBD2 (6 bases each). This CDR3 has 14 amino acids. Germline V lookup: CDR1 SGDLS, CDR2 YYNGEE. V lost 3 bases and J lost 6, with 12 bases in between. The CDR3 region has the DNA TGTGCCAGCAGCGCCTGGGGGGCAGCCGGGGAGCTGTTTTTT. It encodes CASSAWGAAGELFF.

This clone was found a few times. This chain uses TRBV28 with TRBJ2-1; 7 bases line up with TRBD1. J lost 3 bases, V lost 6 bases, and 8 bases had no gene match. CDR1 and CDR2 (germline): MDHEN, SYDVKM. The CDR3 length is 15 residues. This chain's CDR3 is CASSSRDSDYNEQFF. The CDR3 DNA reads TGTGCCAGCAGCTCCCGGGACAGCGACTACAATGAGCAGTTCTTC.

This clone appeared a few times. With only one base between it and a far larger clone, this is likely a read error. The chain's CDR3 is CASSLGTGDNEQFF. The DNA of the CDR3 is TGTGCCAGCAGCTTAGGGACAGGGGACAATGAGCAGTTCTTC. The chain has TRBV9 and TRBJ2-1, with 10 bases fitting TRBD1. Germline trimming cut 4 bases from V and 5 bases from J; bases unmatched to any gene: 3. The CDR3 spans 14 residues. Germline V gene data show CDR1 as SGDLS and CDR2 as YYNGEE.

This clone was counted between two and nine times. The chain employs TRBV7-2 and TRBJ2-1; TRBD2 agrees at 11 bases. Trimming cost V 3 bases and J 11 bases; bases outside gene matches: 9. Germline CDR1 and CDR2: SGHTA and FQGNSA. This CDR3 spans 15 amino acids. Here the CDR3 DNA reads TGTGCCAGCAGCTTTACTAGCGGGGGAACTTTGAAGCAGTTCTTC. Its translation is CASSFTSGGTLKQFF.

The CDR3 sequence is CASSRRGQDSPLHF. CDR3 sequence (DNA): TGTGCCAGCAGTCGCAGGGGGCAAGATTCACCCCTCCACTTT. The chain recombines TRBV27 with TRBJ1-6; the match to TRBD1 covers 8 bases. The germline V gene encodes CDR1 MNHEY and CDR2 SMNVEV (reference sequence). The V and J ends lost 5 bases and 8 bases, in that order; junction bases with no gene match: 5. The CDR3 is 14 amino acids.

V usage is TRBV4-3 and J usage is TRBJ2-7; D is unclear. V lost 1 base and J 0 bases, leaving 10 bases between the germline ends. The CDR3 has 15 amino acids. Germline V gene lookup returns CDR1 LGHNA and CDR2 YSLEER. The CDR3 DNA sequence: TGCGCCAGCAGCCAAGTCAACGTACCCTCCTACGAGCAGTACTTC. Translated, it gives CASSQVNVPSYEQYF.

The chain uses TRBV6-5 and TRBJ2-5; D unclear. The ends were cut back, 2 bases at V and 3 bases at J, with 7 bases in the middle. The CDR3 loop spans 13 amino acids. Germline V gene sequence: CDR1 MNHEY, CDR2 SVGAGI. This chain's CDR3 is CASSYKGKETQYF. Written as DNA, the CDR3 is TGTGCCAGCAGTTACAAGGGAAAAGAGACCCAGTACTTC.

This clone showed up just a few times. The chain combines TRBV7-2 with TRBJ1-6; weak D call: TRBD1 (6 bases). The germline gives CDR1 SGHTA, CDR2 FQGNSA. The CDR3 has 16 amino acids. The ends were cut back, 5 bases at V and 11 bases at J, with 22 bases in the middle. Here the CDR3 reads CASSNMRTGAGAPLHF. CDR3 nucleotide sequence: TGTGCCAGCAGCAATATGCGGACGGGGGCCGGGGCACCCCTCCACTTT.

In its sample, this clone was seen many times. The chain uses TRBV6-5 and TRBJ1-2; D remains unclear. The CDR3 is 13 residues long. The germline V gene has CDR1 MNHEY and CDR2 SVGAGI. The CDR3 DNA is TGTGCAACAGCAGGTGGTCGGAACTATGGCTACACCTTC. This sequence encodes CATAGGRNYGYTF.

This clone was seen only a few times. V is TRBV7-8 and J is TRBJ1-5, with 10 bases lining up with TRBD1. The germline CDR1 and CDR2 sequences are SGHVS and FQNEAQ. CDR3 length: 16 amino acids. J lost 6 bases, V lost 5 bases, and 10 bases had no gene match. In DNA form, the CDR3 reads TGTGCCAGCAGCCTCACTGGGACAGGGGTGGGTCAGCCCCAGCATTTT. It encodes CASSLTGTGVGQPQHF.

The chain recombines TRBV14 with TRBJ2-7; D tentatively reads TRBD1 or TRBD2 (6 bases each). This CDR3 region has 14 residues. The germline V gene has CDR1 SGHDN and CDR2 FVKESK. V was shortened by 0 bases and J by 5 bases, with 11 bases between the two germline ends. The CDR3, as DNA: TGTGCCAGCAGCCAAGATATCGGGGGCGACGAGCAGTACTTC. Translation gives CASSQDIGGDEQYF.

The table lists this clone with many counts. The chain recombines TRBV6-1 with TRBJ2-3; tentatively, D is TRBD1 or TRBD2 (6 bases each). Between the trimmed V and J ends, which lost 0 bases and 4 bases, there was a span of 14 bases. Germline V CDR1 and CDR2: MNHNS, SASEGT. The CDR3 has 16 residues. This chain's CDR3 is CASSEAGGGTSDTQYF. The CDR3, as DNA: TGTGCCAGCAGTGAAGCGGGGGGCGGGACTTCAGATACGCAGTATTTT.

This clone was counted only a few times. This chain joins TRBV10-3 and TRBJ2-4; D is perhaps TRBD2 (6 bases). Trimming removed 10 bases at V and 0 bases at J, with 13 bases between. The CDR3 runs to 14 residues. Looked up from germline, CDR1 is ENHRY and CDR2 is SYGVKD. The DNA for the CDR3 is TGTGCCACCCAGGACTATCAAGCCAAAAACATTCAGTACTTC. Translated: CATQDYQAKNIQYF.

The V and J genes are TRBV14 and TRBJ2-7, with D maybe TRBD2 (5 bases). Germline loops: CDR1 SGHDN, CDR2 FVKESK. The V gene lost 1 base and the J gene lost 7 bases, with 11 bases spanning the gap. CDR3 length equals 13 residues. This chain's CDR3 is CASSQGRQREQYF. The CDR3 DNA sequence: TGTGCCAGCAGCCAAGGCCGGCAGCGGGAGCAGTACTTC.

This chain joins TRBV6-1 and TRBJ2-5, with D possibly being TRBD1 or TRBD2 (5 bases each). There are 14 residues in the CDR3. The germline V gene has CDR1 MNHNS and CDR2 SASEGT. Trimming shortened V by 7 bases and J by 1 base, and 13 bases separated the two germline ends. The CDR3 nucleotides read TGTGCCAGCAATAGTGGGACCATCCAAGAGACCCAGTACTTC. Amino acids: CASNSGTIQETQYF.

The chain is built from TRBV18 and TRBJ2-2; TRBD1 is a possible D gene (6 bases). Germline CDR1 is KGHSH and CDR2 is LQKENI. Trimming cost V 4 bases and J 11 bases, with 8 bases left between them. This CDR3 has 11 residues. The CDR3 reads CASSLDRELFF. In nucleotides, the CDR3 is TGTGCCAGCTCACTGGACAGAGAGCTGTTTTTT.

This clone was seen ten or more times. As DNA, the CDR3 is TGTGCCAGCAGCCCCGGACTAACACCTACAGATACGCAGTATTTT. This translates into CASSPGLTPTDTQYF. V and J are TRBV7-7 and TRBJ2-3; TRBD2 might be the D (6 bases). Between the trimmed V and J ends, which lost 5 bases and 3 bases, there was a span of 15 bases. The CDR3 sequence is 15 residues long. The germline CDR1 and CDR2 sequences are SSHAT and FNYEAQ (reference sequence). Based on the CDR3 plus reference TRBV7-7 and TRBJ2-3, the full variable domain is GAGVSQSPRYKVTKRGQDVTLRCDPISSHATLYWYQQALGQGPEFLTYFNYEAQPDKSGLPSDRFSAERPEGSISTLTIQRTEQRDSAMYRCASSPGLTPTDTQYFGPGTRLTVL.